Listed below are T cell receptor beta chains from one sample, sequenced in a study of T cells in Graves' hyperthyroidism and ophthalmopathy. From the multiplex PCR reads, TCRdb called clonotypes with MiXCR, one entry per CDR3 protein. The sample consists of around 300,000 distinct CDR3 sequences, around 25% of them appearing once. Sequencing was done on a sample of blood. These receptors were taken from a man between 40 and 49 years old with Graves' hyperthyroidism that later progressed to Graves' ophthalmopathy. Both conserved end residues are part of each CDR3. A D gene is named only where the DNA matches it firmly. Expanded clones get a size class; other rows say once, few or many, or leave the size out.

NA	TRBD1	TRBV6-1	TRBJ1-5	TGTGCCAGCGGCCTGTTACAGGGGTTCCAGCCCCAGCATTTT	CASGLLQGFQPQHF
NA	TRBD1	TRBV12-3/TRBV12-4	TRBJ2-7	TGTGCCAGCAGATATGACAGGGGGAGGTACGAGCAGTACTTC	CASRYDRGRYEQYF
NA	NA	TRBV6-1	TRBJ1-2	TGTGCCAGCACTAGGGTCTCGGGGGCGGGCAACTATGGCTACACCTTC	CASTRVSGAGNYGYTF
many	TRBD1	TRBV7-9	TRBJ2-7	TGTGCCAGCAACCGTGCCGGGACAGGGGTCCACGAGCAGTACTTC	CASNRAGTGVHEQYF
NA	NA	TRBV28	TRBJ1-5	TGTGCCAGCAGTTTAGGGGGTGTTAGCAATCAGCCCCAGCATTTT	CASSLGGVSNQPQHF
many	NA	TRBV9	TRBJ2-5	TGTGCCAGCAGCGTAGGCTACAGCCAAGAGACCCAGTACTTC	CASSVGYSQETQYF
many	TRBD1	TRBV11-3	TRBJ2-7	TGTGCCAGCAGCATCGGGACAGGGGTCTACGAGCAGTACTTC	CASSIGTGVYEQYF
NA	TRBD1	TRBV12-3/TRBV12-4	TRBJ2-5	TGTGCCAGCAGTTCCGACAGGGGACGGGGAGAGACCCAGTACTTC	CASSSDRGRGETQYF
many	TRBD1	TRBV20-1	TRBJ2-4	TGCAGTGCAACCCCAGGGGGCGGTGGCCAAAACATTCAGTACTTC	CSATPGGGGQNIQYF
many	TRBD2	TRBV30	TRBJ2-2	TGTGCCTGGACCAAATCCGGGACTAGCGGGAGGGTGGGGACCGGGGAGCTGTTTTTT	CAWTKSGTSGRVGTGELFF
NA	NA	TRBV20-1	TRBJ2-5	TGCAGTGCTAGTTGGGGAGGTGATAGAGAGACCCAGTACTTC	CSASWGGDRETQYF
many	NA	TRBV19	TRBJ2-5	TGTGCCAGTAGTATCGTGGGTCTCGGAGAGACCCAGTACTTC	CASSIVGLGETQYF
once	NA	TRBV11-2	TRBJ2-1	TGTGCCAGCAGCTTAGTCGGGGAATACAATGAGCAGTTCTTC	CASSLVGEYNEQFF
many	NA	TRBV11-2	TRBJ2-7	TGTGCCAGCAGCTTAGGCCCAGAGCAATCCTACGAGCAGTACTTC	CASSLGPEQSYEQYF
many	NA	TRBV5-6	TRBJ2-5	TGTGCCAGCAGCTTGGCAGCGCAAGAGACCCAGTACTTC	CASSLAAQETQYF
many	NA	TRBV5-1	TRBJ1-1	TGCGCCAGCAGCTTGGTGATGCACAAGGGGTGTAGGACTGAAGCTTTCTTT	CASSLVMHKGCRTEAFF
NA	TRBD2	TRBV9	TRBJ2-2	TGTGCCAGCAGCGTGGGGATGGGACTAGCGGGAGAATCCGGGGAGCTGTTTTTT	CASSVGMGLAGESGELFF
many	TRBD1	TRBV19	TRBJ1-1	TGTGCCACCACGGGACAGTTTGAAGCTTTCTTT	CATTGQFEAFF
many	NA	TRBV29-1	TRBJ2-5	TGCAGCGCGGCGGGGGCCCAAGGGGAGGAGACCCAGTACTTC	CSAAGAQGEETQYF
NA	NA	TRBV15	TRBJ1-3	TGTGCCACCAGCAGAGGATCTGGAAACACCATATATTTT	CATSRGSGNTIYF
many	NA	TRBV30	TRBJ2-7	TGTGCCTGGAGTCCATTAGACAGGGAGCAGTACTTC	CAWSPLDREQYF
NA	NA	TRBV12-3/TRBV12-4	TRBJ2-5	TGTGCCAGCAGATATAACAGGGCCCACGAGACCCAGTACTTC	CASRYNRAHETQYF
NA	NA	TRBV6-1	TRBJ1-1	TGTGCCAGCAGTGTGGTACAGGAGGCTTTCTTT	CASSVVQEAFF
many	NA	TRBV29-1	TRBJ2-2	TGCAGCACCGGAGACACCGGGGAGCTGTTTTTT	CSTGDTGELFF
NA	TRBD1	TRBV20-1	TRBJ1-1	TGCAGTGCTAGGACAGGGGACACTGAAGCTTTCTTT	CSARTGDTEAFF
many	NA	TRBV5-1	TRBJ1-1	TGCGCCAGCAGCTTGGAGTTTGGACAGAAGAACACTGAAGCTTTCTTT	CASSLEFGQKNTEAFF
many	NA	TRBV19	TRBJ1-5	TGTGCCACCGTGGGGAGGGGATCTCGCAATCAGCCCCAGCATTTT	CATVGRGSRNQPQHF
many	NA	TRBV5-5	TRBJ1-5	TGTGCCAGCAGCTTCGGGGGCGGAGGCAATCAGCCCCAGCATTTT	CASSFGGGGNQPQHF
NA	NA	TRBV6-2/TRBV6-3	TRBJ1-2	TGTGCCAGCAGTTACTCTAAAGGGCCGGGCTATGGCTACACCTTC	CASSYSKGPGYGYTF
NA	NA	TRBV11-2	TRBJ2-2	TGTGCCAGCAGCATGGGGACAATAACTTCCTACACCGGGGAGCTGTTTTTT	CASSMGTITSYTGELFF
NA	NA	TRBV6-2/TRBV6-3	TRBJ2-5	TGTGCCAGCAGTTACTCGAAGGGGAATCAAGAGACCCAGTACTTC	CASSYSKGNQETQYF
many	TRBD1	TRBV7-2	TRBJ1-2	TGTGCCAGCAGCATTCATACTTCGACAGGGGGCGATGGCTACACCTTC	CASSIHTSTGGDGYTF
few	NA	TRBV20-1	TRBJ2-2	TGCAGTGCCCCGGACAGAACCACCGGGGAGCTGTTTTTT	CSAPDRTTGELFF
many	NA	TRBV5-1	TRBJ2-7	TGCGCCAGCAGCTTGGGAGTTAGAGGGAGGTTAGGCTACGAGCAGTACTTC	CASSLGVRGRLGYEQYF
NA	TRBD2	TRBV7-2	TRBJ2-5	TGTGCCAGCAGCCTGACTAGCGGGAGGGGAGAGACCCAGTACTTC	CASSLTSGRGETQYF
many	NA	TRBV6-1	TRBJ2-7	TGTGCCAGCAGTGAACAGGACTCCTACGAGCAGTACTTC	CASSEQDSYEQYF
NA	TRBD1	TRBV6-5	TRBJ2-2	TGTGCCAGCAGTTACGGTGGGACAGGGGATACCGGGGAGCTGTTTTTT	CASSYGGTGDTGELFF
many	TRBD2	TRBV11-2	TRBJ2-7	TGTGCCAGCAGCCAGGGACTAAACTCCTACGAGCAGTACTTC	CASSQGLNSYEQYF
NA	NA	TRBV12-3/TRBV12-4	TRBJ2-7	TGTGCCAGCAGTCCCGTTGGTCCCTACGAGCAGTACTTC	CASSPVGPYEQYF
many	NA	TRBV7-9	TRBJ2-5	TGTGCCAGCAGTCAAAGGGGGTCATGGCAAGAGACCCAGTACTTC	CASSQRGSWQETQYF
many	NA	TRBV12-3/TRBV12-4	TRBJ2-5	TGTGCCAGCAGCCACAATGTATGGGGAGGAGAGACCCAGTACTTC	CASSHNVWGGETQYF
NA	TRBD1	TRBV6-5	TRBJ2-7	TGTGCCAGCAGTTACGAACAGGGGTACGACGAGCAGTACTTC	CASSYEQGYDEQYF
many	TRBD2	TRBV19	TRBJ2-7	TGTGCCAGTAGCCATAGCGGGAGCGGGAGCTACGAGCAGTACTTC	CASSHSGSGSYEQYF
many	TRBD2	TRBV9	TRBJ2-7	TGTGCCAGCAGCCGGGAGGGGGGTTCCTACGAGCAGTACTTC	CASSREGGSYEQYF
NA	NA	TRBV6-1	TRBJ2-5	TGTGCCAGCATGGGGGGAGAGACCCAGTACTTC	CASMGGETQYF
many	TRBD2	TRBV15	TRBJ2-5	TGTGCCACCAGCAGAGATCGGGATAGCGGGATGGAGACCCAGTACTTC	CATSRDRDSGMETQYF
many	TRBD2	TRBV27	TRBJ2-7	TGTGCGAGCGCGGCTAGCGGGAGTCTCCACCGCGAGCAGTACTTC	CASAASGSLHREQYF
NA	NA	TRBV7-2	TRBJ2-7	TGTGCCAGCAGCTTAGCGGTTGGCGGGATCGAGCAGTACTTC	CASSLAVGGIEQYF
NA	TRBD1	TRBV12-3/TRBV12-4	TRBJ1-1	TGTGCCAGCAGTGGCAGGACAGGGGGCTTCACTGAAGCTTTCTTT	CASSGRTGGFTEAFF
NA	NA	TRBV6-2/TRBV6-3	TRBJ2-7	TGTGCCAGCAGTTACGCAGGACAGCGCTACGAGCAGTACTTC	CASSYAGQRYEQYF
NA	NA	TRBV2	TRBJ1-6	TGTGCCAGCATTAGACAGAATTCACCCCTCCACTTT	CASIRQNSPLHF
many	TRBD2	TRBV6-5	TRBJ2-1	TGTGCCAGCAGCATTACTAGCGGGCGCACCAATGAGCAGTTCTTC	CASSITSGRTNEQFF
many	NA	TRBV20-1	TRBJ2-3	TGCAGTGCTAGAGTCTATGCGGATACGCAGTATTTT	CSARVYADTQYF